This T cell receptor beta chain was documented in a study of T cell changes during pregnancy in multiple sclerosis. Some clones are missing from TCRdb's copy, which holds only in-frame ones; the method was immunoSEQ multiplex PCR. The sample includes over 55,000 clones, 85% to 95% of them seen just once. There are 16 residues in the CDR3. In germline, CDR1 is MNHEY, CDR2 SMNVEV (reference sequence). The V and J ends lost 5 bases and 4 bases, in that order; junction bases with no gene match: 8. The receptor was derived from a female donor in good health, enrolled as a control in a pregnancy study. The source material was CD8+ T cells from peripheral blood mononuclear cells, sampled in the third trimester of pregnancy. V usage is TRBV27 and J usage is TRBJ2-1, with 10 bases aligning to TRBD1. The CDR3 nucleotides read TGTGCCAGCAGTCTCCAGACAGGGGGCTTATACAATGAGCAGTTCTTC. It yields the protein CASSLQTGGLYNEQFF.